The 13 T cell receptor beta chains below were found in one sample sequenced in a study of shared clonotypes between healthy human individuals. Measured with immunoSEQ multiplex PCR; TCRdb has only the in-frame clones, and not every one. The sample shows 180,000 or so clones, over 80% of them seen only once. The sequenced material came from naive CD4+ T cells sorted from blood. Subset noted: CD45RA+ positively selected. Receptors were obtained from a young woman in good health.

This clone was recorded once. The chain carries TRBV27 and TRBJ2-7; 7 nucleotides line up with TRBD2. This CDR3 contains 13 residues. Germline CDR1 is MNHEY and CDR2 is SMNVEV (reference sequence). J was trimmed by 2 bases and V by 6 bases; bases with no gene match: 4. The CDR3, as DNA: TGTGCCAGCAGGCGGGGGAACACCTACGAGCAGTACTTC. It encodes CASRRGNTYEQYF.

V gene TRBV7-6 combines with J gene TRBJ2-5; weak D call: TRBD2 (6 bases). V shed 2 bases and J shed 11 bases, with 21 bases lying between them. Germline values: CDR1 SGHVS, CDR2 FNYEAQ. CDR3 length equals 15 residues. The CDR3 nucleotides are TGTGCCAGCAGCTTACAGACGGGAGTTTGGGATGAGCAGTACTTC. This codes for CASSLQTGVWDEQYF.

J is TRBJ1-1 and V is TRBV28; D unclear. Germline-derived CDR1 and CDR2 are MDHEN and SYDVKM. V was pared by 7 bases and J by 3 bases, with 12 bases between. The CDR3 sequence is 13 residues long. CDR3 bases: TGTGCCAGCACCCCGGTGGAGGACACTGAAGCTTTCTTT. Protein sequence: CASTPVEDTEAFF.

This clone was found once. The CDR3 spells CASKYGGSAGELFF. The CDR3 DNA follows: TGTGCCAGCAAATATGGGGGCTCAGCCGGGGAGCTGTTTTTT. The gene calls are TRBV6-6 and TRBJ2-2, with TRBD1 as a possible D gene (6 bases). Germline CDR1 reads MNHNY; CDR2 reads SVGAGI (reference sequence). This CDR3 comprises 14 residues. V lost 7 bases to trimming and J lost 6 bases, with 15 bases between them.

This sequence joins TRBV4-1 and TRBJ2-2; D remains unclear. Trimming removed 1 base from V and 4 bases from J, with 13 bases in between. From germline, CDR1 is MGHRA and CDR2 YSYEKL. This CDR3 has 16 residues. Written as DNA, the CDR3 is TGCGCCAGCAGCCAAGTCTTGGTCGGATCCACCGGGGAGCTGTTTTTT. Its translation is CASSQVLVGSTGELFF.

The V gene is TRBV18, the J gene TRBJ1-1; possibly TRBD1 for D (5 bases). V lost 2 bases, J lost 4 bases, and 14 bases lay in between. The CDR3 consists of 15 residues. Germline CDR1 is KGHSH and CDR2 is LQKENI. The CDR3: CASSPTTGVVTEAFF. CDR3 sequence (DNA): TGTGCCAGCTCACCAACTACAGGCGTAGTCACTGAAGCTTTCTTT.

J is TRBJ1-5 and V is TRBV28; D call uncertain. The CDR3 runs to 16 residues. V was cut by 2 bases and J by 0 bases, with 11 bases left in between. Germline CDR1 MDHEN, CDR2 SYDVKM. The DNA of the CDR3 is TGTGCCAGCAGTTTAGGTACAGTTCCTAGCAATCAGCCCCAGCATTTT. It encodes CASSLGTVPSNQPQHF.

The chain combines TRBV5-1 with TRBJ2-1, with no clear D. V was cut by 2 bases and J by 10 bases, with 7 bases left in between. This CDR3 is built from 11 residues. Per germline, CDR1 SGHRS and CDR2 YFSETQ. CDR3 sequence: CASSFLEEQFF. The CDR3 DNA reads TGCGCCAGCAGCTTCCTAGAGGAGCAGTTCTTC.

The chain couples TRBV28 to TRBJ1-4; a weak D match, TRBD1 (6 bases). V was trimmed by 10 bases and J by 5 bases, leaving 11 bases between them. Germline lookup yields CDR1 MDHEN and CDR2 SYDVKM. The CDR3 covers 12 residues. This chain's CDR3 is CAMGQRNEKLFF. CDR3 sequence (DNA): TGTGCCATGGGACAACGAAATGAAAAACTGTTTTTT.

The V call is TRBV5-1, the J call TRBJ2-6, with D possibly TRBD1 on 6 matching bases. This CDR3 spans 17 amino acids. Between the trimmed V and J ends, which lost 0 bases and 0 bases, there was a span of 10 bases. CDR1 and CDR2 (germline): SGHRS, YFSETQ. The CDR3, as DNA: TGCGCCAGCAGCTTGGTAACAGGGTTCTCTGGGGCCAACGTCCTGACTTTC. This codes for CASSLVTGFSGANVLTF.

The chain employs TRBV7-8 and TRBJ1-3, with a possible D match to TRBD1 (6 bases). V lost 3 bases to trimming and J lost 16 bases, with 13 bases between them. Looked up from germline, CDR1 is SGHVS and CDR2 is FQNEAQ. The CDR3 is made up of 11 amino acids. CDR3 DNA: TGTGCCAGCAGCTTCGGGGGGCCCCAGTATTTT. Protein sequence: CASSFGGPQYF.

This chain joins TRBV18 and TRBJ1-5; D unresolved. The CDR3 is 16 amino acids. Per germline, CDR1 KGHSH and CDR2 LQKENI. V was cut by 3 bases and J by 1 base, with 13 bases left in between. The CDR3 DNA follows: TGTGCCAGCTCACCCCCCCGGGAGCGGAGCAATCAGCCCCAGCATTTT. This codes for CASSPPRERSNQPQHF.

With respect to this clone: The junction and the germline gene differ at one end; a read error may be behind it. The CDR3 nucleotides are TGCGCCAGCAGCTTAAGCGCCCGAGGAACCGGGGAGCCGTCTTTT. It specifies CASSLSARGTGEPSF. V gene TRBV5-1 combines with J gene TRBJ2-2; TRBD2 might be the D (5 bases). The CDR3 consists of 15 residues. The V gene's germline CDR1 is SGHRS and CDR2 YFSETQ.